This record covers a single T cell receptor beta chain. These data originate in a study of shared clonotypes between healthy human individuals. Germline CDR1 and CDR2: MDHEN and SYDVKM. CDR3 size: 16 residues. Trimming left V 4 bases short and J 4 bases short, with 17 bases between. Only in-frame clones appear in the TCRdb table, and some are missing; sequencing was by immunoSEQ multiplex PCR. The table lists 2,500,000 or so clones, less than 95% of them singletons. Donors were healthy HIV-negative adults without recent acute infections or vaccinations. This clonotype originated in a man between 18 and 29 years old in good health. Some clones in this sample may be carry-over from other donors' samples. This chain links TRBV28 with TRBJ1-5, with a possible D match to TRBD1 (5 bases). Sequenced input: naive CD4+ T cells from PBMCs. Regarding subset: CD45RA+ positively selected. The CDR3 here is CASSSLPRDSNQPQHF. The CDR3 nucleotides are TGTGCCAGCAGTTCGCTTCCCAGGGATAGTAATCAGCCCCAGCATTTT.